These 22 T cell receptor beta chains originate from one sample sequenced in a study of cytomegalovirus exposure and HLA in healthy donors. PCR was performed using 60 Vbeta and 13 Jbeta primers. The method was immunoSEQ multiplex PCR; TCRdb's version includes in-frame clones alone and lacks a portion of them. The profile shows approximately 95,000 clones, 75% to 85% of them singletons. The specimen sequenced was PBMCs. The receptors were sampled from a man aged 18 to 29 in good health and CMV-seropositive.

This chain connects TRBV5-1 to TRBJ2-1; weak D call: TRBD1 (5 bases). V was cut by 0 bases and J by 4 bases, with 11 bases left in between. Germline lookup yields CDR1 SGHRS and CDR2 YFSETQ. This CDR3 spans 15 amino acids. CDR3 coding DNA: TGCGCCAGCAGCTTGGAAGGCAGGGCTTACAATGAGCAGTTCTTC. Translated, it gives CASSLEGRAYNEQFF.

The chain employs TRBV4-2 and TRBJ1-5; 7 bases align to TRBD1. The V gene's germline CDR1 is LGHNA and CDR2 YNFKEQ. The J segment lost 1 base and the V segment lost 1 base, leaving 4 bases of the junction unmatched. This CDR3 region has 16 residues. The CDR3 DNA reads as TGTGCCAGCAGCCAAGCCCCAGGGGGAAGCAATCAGCCCCAGCATTTT. Encoded protein: CASSQAPGGSNQPQHF.

This chain uses TRBV5-5 with TRBJ2-7, with 9 bases identical to TRBD1. The V gene's germline CDR1 is SGHKS and CDR2 YYEKEE (reference sequence). Germline trimming cut 6 bases from V and 3 bases from J; bases unmatched to any gene: 7. The CDR3 contains 14 residues. The CDR3: CASTWGQGNYEQYF. Written as DNA, the CDR3 is TGTGCCAGCACCTGGGGACAGGGAAACTACGAGCAGTACTTC.

The chain has TRBV19 and TRBJ1-2, with D hard to call. The CDR3 is made up of 16 amino acids. The V end was cut by 2 bases, the J end by 8 bases, with 21 bases between. Germline CDR1 and CDR2: LNHDA and SQIVND (reference sequence). The CDR3 loop reads CASSILPGGMSLGYTF. In DNA form, the CDR3 reads TGTGCCAGTAGTATACTTCCCGGCGGCATGAGTTTGGGCTACACCTTC.

The chain has TRBV5-1 and TRBJ2-2; TRBD1 matches 12 bases. Germline CDR1 SGHRS, CDR2 YFSETQ. V shed 3 bases, J shed 4 bases, and the junction held 4 bases outside the gene matches. The CDR3 consists of 16 residues. CDR3 coding DNA: TGCGCCAGCAGCTCACGGGACAGGGGGCCCACCGGGGAGCTGTTTTTT. Amino acid sequence: CASSSRDRGPTGELFF.

The J gene is TRBJ2-7, the V gene TRBV27; 7 nucleotides match TRBD1. Germline loops: CDR1 MNHEY, CDR2 SMNVEV (reference sequence). V was clipped by 8 bases and J by 5 bases; unmatched bases: 12. The CDR3 is 14 residues long. CDR3 protein: CASGQTGLSHEQYF. The CDR3, as DNA: TGTGCCAGCGGCCAGACAGGGCTGTCCCACGAGCAGTACTTC.

The chain recombines TRBV19 with TRBJ1-1; D is ambiguous. The germline V gene encodes CDR1 LNHDA and CDR2 SQIVND (reference sequence). CDR3 size: 13 residues. V lost 5 bases and J 0 bases, leaving 7 bases between the germline ends. The CDR3 loop reads CASSVQVNTEAFF. CDR3 nucleotides: TGTGCCAGTAGTGTCCAGGTGAACACTGAAGCTTTCTTT.

This clone has more than one count but fewer than ten. This sequence joins TRBV5-1 and TRBJ1-1; no definite D call. Trimming removed 4 bases from V and 1 base from J, with 8 bases in between. Germline assignment: CDR1 SGHRS and CDR2 YFSETQ. There are 13 residues in the CDR3. CDR3 nucleotide sequence: TGCGCCAGCAGCGAACAGCCGAACACTGAAGCTTTCTTT. Protein: CASSEQPNTEAFF. The full variable domain, its missing parts supplied by reference TRBV5-1 and TRBJ1-1, is KAGVTQTPRYLIKTRGQQVTLSCSPISGHRSVSWYQQTPGQGLQFLFEYFSETQRNKGNFPGRFSGRQFSNSRSEMNVSTLELGDSALYLCASSEQPNTEAFFGQGTRLTVV.

The chain joins TRBV28 to TRBJ1-5; TRBD1 matches 7 bases. The CDR3 runs 13 residues. J lost 7 bases, V lost 7 bases, and 7 bases had no gene match. The germline V gene encodes CDR1 MDHEN and CDR2 SYDVKM. CDR3 region: CASTRDSGQPQHF. CDR3 nucleotide sequence: TGTGCCAGCACGCGGGACAGCGGCCAGCCCCAGCATTTT.

The genes are TRBV9 and TRBJ2-5, with D possibly matching TRBD1 (6 bases). The CDR3 totals 13 residues. The germline V gene encodes CDR1 SGDLS and CDR2 YYNGEE. V dropped 8 bases and J dropped 3 bases, with 14 bases sitting between them. DNA of the CDR3: TGTGCCAGTAACAGGGCGATGGAAGAGACCCAGTACTTC. Its protein is CASNRAMEETQYF.

This chain joins TRBV14 and TRBJ1-6; the match to TRBD1 covers 9 bases. The CDR3 contains 15 residues. Trimming cost V 1 base and J 11 bases; bases outside gene matches: 6. The germline V gene has CDR1 SGHDN and CDR2 FVKESK. The chain's CDR3 is CASSQAPGQGPPLHF. The CDR3 nucleotides read TGTGCCAGCAGCCAAGCTCCGGGACAGGGACCACCCCTCCACTTT.

This sequence joins TRBV4-1 and TRBJ2-5; tentatively, D is TRBD2 (6 bases). V dropped 4 bases and J dropped 1 base, with 10 bases sitting between them. CDR1 and CDR2 from the germline V gene are MGHRA and YSYEKL. The CDR3 is 14 residues long. CDR3 region: CASSLTGVQETQYF. In DNA, the CDR3 is TGCGCCAGCAGCCTGACGGGGGTCCAAGAGACCCAGTACTTC.

V usage is TRBV30 and J usage is TRBJ2-3; D gene unclear. The CDR3 is 11 amino acids. Germline CDR1 is GTSNPN and CDR2 is SVGIG (reference sequence). The CDR3 DNA sequence: TGTTCTAGACTCGTTCGAGATACGCAGTATTTT. Its translation: CSRLVRDTQYF. Using reference TRBV30 and TRBJ2-3 for the parts outside the CDR3, the full variable domain is SQTIHQWPATLVQPVGSPLSLECTVEGTSNPNLYWYRQAAGRGLQLLFYSVGIGQISSEVPQNLSASRPQDRQFILSSKKLLLSDSGFYLCSRLVRDTQYFGPGTRLTVL.

The chain is built from TRBV6-5 and TRBJ2-3, with 7 nucleotides matching TRBD2. V shed 7 bases, J shed 2 bases, and the junction held 9 bases outside the gene matches. The CDR3 extends over 15 amino acids. Looked up from germline, CDR1 is MNHEY and CDR2 is SVGAGI. Written as DNA, the CDR3 is TGTGCCAGCACCCCTCTTCGGGGGGTCACAGATACGCAGTATTTT. Translation gives CASTPLRGVTDTQYF.

V and J are TRBV2 and TRBJ2-7, with D tentatively TRBD1 (6 bases). Trimming removed 8 bases from V and 2 bases from J, with 7 bases in between. CDR3 length: 11 residues. Germline V gene lookup returns CDR1 SNHLY and CDR2 FYNNEI. The CDR3 coding sequence is TGTGCCAGCGGACAGCCCTACGAGCAGTACTTC. It codes for CASGQPYEQYF.

V usage is TRBV4-1 and J usage is TRBJ2-5; perhaps TRBD1 as D (6 bases). The CDR3 covers 15 residues. Deletions cut 3 bases from V and 2 bases from J, with 13 bases between. Germline V lookup: CDR1 MGHRA, CDR2 YSYEKL. The CDR3 protein is CASSQVGAPQETQYF. CDR3 DNA sequence: TGCGCCAGCAGCCAGGTGGGGGCTCCGCAAGAGACCCAGTACTTC.

This clone was picked up a small number of times. The chain carries TRBV10-1 and TRBJ1-1, with D perhaps TRBD1 (6 bases). CDR1 WNHNN and CDR2 SYGVQD come from the germline V gene (reference sequence). Between the trimmed V and J ends, which lost 4 bases and 1 base, there was a span of 7 bases. The CDR3 runs 13 residues. The CDR3 sequence: CASSVGANTEAFF. The CDR3 bases are TGCGCCAGCAGTGTGGGGGCGAACACTGAAGCTTTCTTT.

This clone was recorded only once. The chain links TRBV15 to TRBJ1-1, with 7 bases lining up with TRBD1. Trimming removed 5 bases from V and 0 bases from J; junction bases left unmatched: 3. The length of the CDR3 is 14 residues. Germline loops: CDR1 LNHNV, CDR2 YYDKDF (reference sequence). CDR3 protein: CATSGDSMNTEAFF. For the CDR3, the DNA is TGTGCCACCAGCGGGGACAGCATGAACACTGAAGCTTTCTTT.

This clone was seen a handful of times. This chain connects TRBV7-2 to TRBJ2-3; 10 positions agree with TRBD2. Germline trimming cut 5 bases from V and 4 bases from J; bases unmatched to any gene: 15. The CDR3 has 18 residues. Germline V gene lookup returns CDR1 SGHTA and CDR2 FQGNSA. CDR3 sequence reads: CASSRSPGLASRADTQYF. The CDR3, as DNA: TGTGCCAGCAGCAGAAGTCCGGGACTAGCGTCGAGGGCAGATACGCAGTATTTT.

The chain's CDR3 is CASSLSSGGIQETQYF. CDR3 sequence (DNA): TGTGCCAGCAGCCTTTCTAGCGGGGGGATCCAAGAGACCCAGTACTTC. This sequence joins TRBV6-6 and TRBJ2-5; TRBD2 matches at 11 bases. This CDR3 spans 16 amino acids. V lost 6 bases to trimming and J lost 1 base; unmatched junction nucleotides: 7. Germline V gives CDR1 MNHNY, CDR2 SVGAGI (reference sequence).

The genes are TRBV2 and TRBJ2-7; weak D call: TRBD1 (6 bases). This CDR3 comprises 11 residues. CDR1 and CDR2 (germline): SNHLY, FYNNEI. V lost 5 bases and J 6 bases, leaving 8 bases between the germline ends. Here the CDR3 DNA reads TGTGCCAGCAGTACCAGGGGCGAGCAGTACTTC. Amino acid sequence: CASSTRGEQYF. The whole variable domain, remainder taken from reference TRBV2 and TRBJ2-7, is EPEVTQTPSHQVTQMGQEVILRCVPISNHLYFYWYRQILGQKVEFLVSFYNNEISEKSEIFDDQFSVERPDGSNFTLKIRSTKLEDSAMYFCASSTRGEQYFGPGTRLTVT.

The chain is built from TRBV9 and TRBJ2-1, with D tentatively TRBD2 (6 bases). Germline assignment: CDR1 SGDLS and CDR2 YYNGEE. Trimming cost V 3 bases and J 7 bases, with 14 bases left between them. CDR3 size: 14 residues. The chain's CDR3 is CASSGRPSENEQFF. Written as DNA, the CDR3 is TGTGCCAGCAGCGGGCGGCCTAGCGAGAATGAGCAGTTCTTC.